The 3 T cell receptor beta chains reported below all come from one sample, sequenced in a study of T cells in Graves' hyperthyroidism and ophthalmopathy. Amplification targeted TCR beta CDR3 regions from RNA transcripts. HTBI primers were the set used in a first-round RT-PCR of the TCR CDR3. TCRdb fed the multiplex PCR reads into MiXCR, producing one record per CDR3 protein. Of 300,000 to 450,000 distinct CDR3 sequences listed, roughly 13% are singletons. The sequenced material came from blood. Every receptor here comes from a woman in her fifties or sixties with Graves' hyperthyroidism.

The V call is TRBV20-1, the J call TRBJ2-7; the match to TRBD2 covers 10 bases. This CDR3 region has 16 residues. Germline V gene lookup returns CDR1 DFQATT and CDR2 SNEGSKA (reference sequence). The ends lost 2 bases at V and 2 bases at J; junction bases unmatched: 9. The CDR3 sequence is CSARIRLAGDPYEQYF. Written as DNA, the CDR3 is TGCAGTGCTAGAATTCGACTAGCGGGTGATCCCTACGAGCAGTACTTC.

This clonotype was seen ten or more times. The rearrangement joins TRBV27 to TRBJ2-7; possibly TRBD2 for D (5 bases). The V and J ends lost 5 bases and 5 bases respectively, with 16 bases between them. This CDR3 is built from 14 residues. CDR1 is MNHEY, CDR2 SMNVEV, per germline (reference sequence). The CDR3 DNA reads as TGTGCCAGCAGTCCGCACCTGTGGAGGAACGAGCAGTACTTC. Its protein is CASSPHLWRNEQYF.

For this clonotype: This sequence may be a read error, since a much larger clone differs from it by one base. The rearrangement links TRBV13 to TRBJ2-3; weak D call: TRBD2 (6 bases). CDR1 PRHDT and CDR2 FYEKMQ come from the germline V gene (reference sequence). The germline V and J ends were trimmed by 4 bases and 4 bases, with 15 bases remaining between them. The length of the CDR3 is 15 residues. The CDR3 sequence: CASSSGGTGADTQYF. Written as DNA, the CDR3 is TGTGCCAGCAGCTCTGGTGGGACTGGGGCAGATACGCAGTATTTT.